This TCR beta chain emerged from a study of response to subunit inactivated influenza vaccine. Study results and limitations: Authors suggested each seasonal flu vaccination may recruit only limited numbers of new T cells.

This clonotype came up once. What it binds is not known. TCRdb fed the RT-PCR reads into MiXCR, producing one record per CDR3 protein. This table holds fewer than 550,000 distinct CDR3 sequences, roughly 27% found once. The CDR3 spans 16 residues. Germline CDR1 reads PRHDT; CDR2 reads FYEKMQ (reference sequence). V was pared by 5 bases and J by 5 bases, with 11 bases of the junction left unmatched. V is TRBV13 and J is TRBJ2-7; 11 bases fit TRBD1. This receptor was taken from a man in his forties or fifties who received an inactivated influenza vaccine. The sample was CD4+ T cells sorted from PBMCs, taken more than 4 days after vaccination. CDR3 DNA: TGTGCCAGCAGCCCTAAACGGACAGGGGGCTCGGACGAGCAGTACTTC. Protein product: CASSPKRTGGSDEQYF.